This T cell receptor beta chain came from a study of T cell clones after liver transplantation. The data were produced by immunoSEQ multiplex PCR, yet TCRdb's version contains in-frame clones alone and is incomplete. The sample has about 21,000 clones; approximately 95% are singletons. Germline loops: CDR1 LNHDA, CDR2 SQIVND (reference sequence). The CDR3 totals 12 residues. V was cut by 3 bases and J by 7 bases, with 10 bases left in between. This specimen consisted of CD8+ T cells from blood, obtained less than 28 months after liver transplant. The clonotype was recovered from a human patient who received a liver transplant. The graft donor may have given rise to some T cells. V and J are TRBV19 and TRBJ2-7; possible D gene TRBD1, 7 bases. CDR3 in DNA: TGTGCCAGTAGTATCCAGGGGGGAGAGCAGTACTTC. Translating it yields CASSIQGGEQYF. The full variable domain, completed using reference TRBV19 and TRBJ2-7, is DGGITQSPKYLFRKEGQNVTLSCEQNLNHDAMYWYRQDPGQGLRLIYYSQIVNDFQKGDIAEGYSVSREKKESFPLTVTSAQKNPTAFYLCASSIQGGEQYFGPGTRLTVT.